This is a list of T cell receptor beta chains from one sample in a study of cytomegalovirus exposure and HLA in healthy donors. The table came from immunoSEQ multiplex PCR; TCRdb's copy has only in-frame clones and leaves some out. The data show fewer than 110,000 clones, and the top ten clones hold approximately 3.7%. Sequencing used PBMCs. The receptor set was obtained from a man in his forties in good health and CMV-seronegative. The CDR3 runs from the conserved cysteine through the conserved F or W. The order of the fields is V gene, CDR3 length, D gene, J gene, CDR3 DNA, CDR3 protein. D genes are given only for firm matches.

V gene: TRBV5-1; CDR3 length: 15; D gene: TRBD1; J gene: TRBJ1-2; CDR3 DNA: TGCGCCAGCAGCTTGGGGGACAGGGACAGCTATGGCTACACCTTC; CDR3 protein: CASSLGDRDSYGYTF
V gene: TRBV7-8; CDR3 length: 17; D gene: TRBD1; J gene: TRBJ2-1; CDR3 DNA: TGTGCCAGCAGCCACGCGGGACAGGGGGCAGATGGAAATGAGCAGTTCTTC; CDR3 protein: CASSHAGQGADGNEQFF
V gene: TRBV4-3; CDR3 length: 16; D gene: .; J gene: TRBJ2-7; CDR3 DNA: TGCGCCAGCAGCCAAGAGAGCAGTAGGCCCAGGGGCGAGCAGTACTTC; CDR3 protein: CASSQESSRPRGEQYF
V gene: TRBV25-1; CDR3 length: 16; D gene: TRBD1; J gene: TRBJ2-1; CDR3 DNA: TGTGCCGAGAGGCAGGGGGCGTCTTGGGACTACAATGAGCAGTTCTTC; CDR3 protein: CAERQGASWDYNEQFF
V gene: TRBV5-1; CDR3 length: 14; D gene: .; J gene: TRBJ1-4; CDR3 DNA: TGCGCCAGCAGCTTGGCTCAGGGGTATGAAAAACTGTTTTTT; CDR3 protein: CASSLAQGYEKLFF
V gene: TRBV7-6; CDR3 length: 11; D gene: .; J gene: TRBJ1-4; CDR3 DNA: TGTGCCAGCAGCTCAGGGGAAAAACTGTTTTTT; CDR3 protein: CASSSGEKLFF
V gene: TRBV11-2; CDR3 length: 17; D gene: .; J gene: TRBJ2-6; CDR3 DNA: TGTGCCAGCAGCCCCCCCTGGGGGCGCTCTGGGGCCAACGTCCTGACTTTC; CDR3 protein: CASSPPWGRSGANVLTF
V gene: TRBV7-2; CDR3 length: 14; D gene: TRBD1; J gene: TRBJ2-1; CDR3 DNA: TGTGCCAGCAGACGGGACAGGGAACACAATGAGCAGTTCTTC; CDR3 protein: CASRRDREHNEQFF
V gene: TRBV7-2; CDR3 length: 16; D gene: TRBD1; J gene: TRBJ1-1; CDR3 DNA: TGTGCCAGCAGCTTACGCCCAGGGGGATCGAACACTGAAGCTTTCTTT; CDR3 protein: CASSLRPGGSNTEAFF
V gene: TRBV4-2; CDR3 length: 16; D gene: TRBD1; J gene: TRBJ2-1; CDR3 DNA: TGTGCCAGCAGCCCTGGACAGGGGGGCTCCTACAATGAGCAGTTCTTC; CDR3 protein: CASSPGQGGSYNEQFF
V gene: TRBV28; CDR3 length: 14; D gene: .; J gene: TRBJ1-2; CDR3 DNA: TGTGCCAGCAGGCGACAGGCCGCTAACTATGGCTACACCTTC; CDR3 protein: CASRRQAANYGYTF
V gene: TRBV7-8; CDR3 length: 15; D gene: TRBD1; J gene: TRBJ2-3; CDR3 DNA: TGTGCCAGCAGCCTCAACAGGGGTGACCCGACCACGCAGTATTTT; CDR3 protein: CASSLNRGDPTTQYF
V gene: TRBV2; CDR3 length: 14; D gene: TRBD1; J gene: TRBJ1-2; CDR3 DNA: TGTGCCAGCAGACCCGGGACAGTCAACTATGGCTACACCTTC; CDR3 protein: CASRPGTVNYGYTF
V gene: TRBV6-1; CDR3 length: 11; D gene: .; J gene: TRBJ1-1; CDR3 DNA: TGTGCCAGCCGGGGTAACGGTGAAGCTTTCTTT; CDR3 protein: CASRGNGEAFF
V gene: TRBV11-2; CDR3 length: 13; D gene: .; J gene: TRBJ2-5; CDR3 DNA: TGTGCCAGCAGCTTCGGACTACAAGAGACCCAGTACTTC; CDR3 protein: CASSFGLQETQYF
V gene: TRBV4-1; CDR3 length: 12; D gene: .; J gene: TRBJ1-4; CDR3 DNA: TGCGCCAGCAGCGAGGTGAGGGAAAAACTGTTTTTT; CDR3 protein: CASSEVREKLFF
V gene: TRBV4-3; CDR3 length: 15; D gene: .; J gene: TRBJ2-7; CDR3 DNA: TGCGCCAGCAGCCAAGATTCAGAGGGATCCTACGAGCAGTACTTC; CDR3 protein: CASSQDSEGSYEQYF
V gene: TRBV7-2; CDR3 length: 15; D gene: TRBD1; J gene: TRBJ2-1; CDR3 DNA: TGTGCCAGCAGCTTTACAGGGGCGTTTTACAATGAGCAGTTCTTC; CDR3 protein: CASSFTGAFYNEQFF
V gene: TRBV14; CDR3 length: 21; D gene: .; J gene: TRBJ2-7; CDR3 DNA: TGTGCCAGCAGCCAAGATTACAAGGCAGATTCAGACACCGCCGACGATGGCGAGCAGTACTTC; CDR3 protein: CASSQDYKADSDTADDGEQYF
V gene: TRBV7-2; CDR3 length: 15; D gene: .; J gene: TRBJ1-3; CDR3 DNA: TGTGCCAGCAGCTTAGGTATCGGGGACAGAAACACCATATATTTT; CDR3 protein: CASSLGIGDRNTIYF
V gene: TRBV5-1; CDR3 length: 15; D gene: TRBD2; J gene: TRBJ2-1; CDR3 DNA: TGCGCCAGCAGCTTCTCCCTAGCGGGTGAAAATGAGCAGTTCTTC; CDR3 protein: CASSFSLAGENEQFF
V gene: TRBV2; CDR3 length: 14; D gene: TRBD1; J gene: TRBJ2-5; CDR3 DNA: TGTGCCAGCAGTGAATCCGGACAGGGACAGACCCAGTACTTC; CDR3 protein: CASSESGQGQTQYF
V gene: TRBV14; CDR3 length: 15; D gene: .; J gene: TRBJ1-4; CDR3 DNA: TGTGCCAGCAGCCTCCAACAGGGAAGAGATGAAAAACTGTTTTTT; CDR3 protein: CASSLQQGRDEKLFF
V gene: TRBV7-2; CDR3 length: 14; D gene: TRBD1; J gene: TRBJ1-1; CDR3 DNA: TGTGCCAGCAGCCCAGGACAGGCGAACACTGAAGCTTTCTTT; CDR3 protein: CASSPGQANTEAFF
V gene: TRBV25-1; CDR3 length: 15; D gene: .; J gene: TRBJ1-1; CDR3 DNA: TGTGCCAGCAGTGGCTATGACAGGCCAAACACTGAAGCTTTCTTT; CDR3 protein: CASSGYDRPNTEAFF
V gene: TRBV29-1; CDR3 length: 13; D gene: TRBD2; J gene: TRBJ2-1; CDR3 DNA: TGCAGCGTTGTATTAGCGGGGGACAATGAGCAGTTCTTC; CDR3 protein: CSVVLAGDNEQFF
V gene: TRBV9; CDR3 length: 14; D gene: .; J gene: TRBJ2-2; CDR3 DNA: TGTGCCAGCAGCGTAGAGGGGGACACCGGGGAGCTGTTTTTT; CDR3 protein: CASSVEGDTGELFF
V gene: TRBV7-9; CDR3 length: 15; D gene: .; J gene: TRBJ1-4; CDR3 DNA: TGTGCCAGCAGCTTATTGGGTAAAACAGGGGAAAAACTGTTTTTT; CDR3 protein: CASSLLGKTGEKLFF